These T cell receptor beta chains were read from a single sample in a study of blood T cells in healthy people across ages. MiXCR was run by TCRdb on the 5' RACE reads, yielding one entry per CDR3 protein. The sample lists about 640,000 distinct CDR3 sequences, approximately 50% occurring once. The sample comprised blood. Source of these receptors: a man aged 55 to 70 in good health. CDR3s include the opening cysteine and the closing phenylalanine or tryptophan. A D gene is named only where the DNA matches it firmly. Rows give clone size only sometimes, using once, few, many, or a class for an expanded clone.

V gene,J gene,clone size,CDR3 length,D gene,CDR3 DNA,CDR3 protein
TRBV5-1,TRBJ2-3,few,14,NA,TGTGCCAGCAGCTTGCAGGGAGCAACAGATACGCAGTATTTT,CASSLQGATDTQYF
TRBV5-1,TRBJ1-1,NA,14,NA,TGCGCCAGCAGCTTGGGGTCGGGGGGGACTGAAGCTTTCTTT,CASSLGSGGTEAFF
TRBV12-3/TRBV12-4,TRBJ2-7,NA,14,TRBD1,TGTGCCAGCAGTCTTCGACAGGGGGTGGGCGAGCAGTACTTC,CASSLRQGVGEQYF
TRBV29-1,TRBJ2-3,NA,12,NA,TGCAGCGTTCACGGATTCACAGATACGCAGTATTTT,CSVHGFTDTQYF
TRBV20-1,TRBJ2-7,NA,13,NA,TGCAGTGCCCAGCTGGGGGGGCTCGACGGGCAGTACTTC,CSAQLGGLDGQYF
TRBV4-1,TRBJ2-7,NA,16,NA,TGCGCCAGCAGCCACCTAGCTTACGGGGGCGCCTACGAGCAGTACTTC,CASSHLAYGGAYEQYF
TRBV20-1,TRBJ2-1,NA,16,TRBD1,TGCAGTGCTAGAGGGGCGGACAGGAACTCCTACAATGAGCAGTTCTTC,CSARGADRNSYNEQFF
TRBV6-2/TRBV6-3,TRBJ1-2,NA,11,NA,TGTGCCAGCAGTTACTTTAAAGGCTACACCTTC,CASSYFKGYTF
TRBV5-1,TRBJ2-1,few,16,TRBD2,TGCGCCAGCAGCTCAAGCGCTAGCGGGGGTTACAATGAGCAGTTCTTC,CASSSSASGGYNEQFF
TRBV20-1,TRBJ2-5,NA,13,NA,TGCAGTGCCCCTTTCGCGGGGGCGGATACCCAGTACTTC,CSAPFAGADTQYF
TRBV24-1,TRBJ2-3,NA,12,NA,TGTGCCACCTGGTGGGCGGGTCATACGCAGTATTTT,CATWWAGHTQYF
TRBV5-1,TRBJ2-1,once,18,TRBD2,TGCGCCAGCAGCTTGCTACCAGCGGGGGGGCCCGTCGACAATGAGCAGTTCTTC,CASSLLPAGGPVDNEQFF
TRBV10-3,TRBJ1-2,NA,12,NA,TGTGCCATCAGTGAGTCGAGTTATGGCTACACCTTC,CAISESSYGYTF
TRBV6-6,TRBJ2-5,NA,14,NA,TGTGCCAGCAGTTCTCAGCCGAGGCAAGAGACCCAGTACTTC,CASSSQPRQETQYF